This TCR beta chain was identified during a study of blood T cell repertoires in COVID-19. The method was immunoSEQ multiplex PCR; TCRdb's version includes in-frame clones alone and lacks a portion of them. Found here are over 45,000 clones, roughly four fifths of them singletons; the top ten hold 7.3%. The V gene's germline CDR1 is SEHNR and CDR2 FQNEAQ (reference sequence). J gave up 5 bases and V 6 bases, and 3 bases lay outside the gene matches. This CDR3 comprises 14 residues. The gene calls are TRBV7-9 and TRBJ1-4, with 10 nucleotides matching TRBD1. This sequence originates from a man aged 35 to 55 with acute or convalescent COVID-19. Source material: peripheral blood. CDR3 protein: CASRRDRGNEKLFF. CDR3 bases: TGTGCCAGCAGACGGGACAGGGGAAATGAAAAACTGTTTTTT.